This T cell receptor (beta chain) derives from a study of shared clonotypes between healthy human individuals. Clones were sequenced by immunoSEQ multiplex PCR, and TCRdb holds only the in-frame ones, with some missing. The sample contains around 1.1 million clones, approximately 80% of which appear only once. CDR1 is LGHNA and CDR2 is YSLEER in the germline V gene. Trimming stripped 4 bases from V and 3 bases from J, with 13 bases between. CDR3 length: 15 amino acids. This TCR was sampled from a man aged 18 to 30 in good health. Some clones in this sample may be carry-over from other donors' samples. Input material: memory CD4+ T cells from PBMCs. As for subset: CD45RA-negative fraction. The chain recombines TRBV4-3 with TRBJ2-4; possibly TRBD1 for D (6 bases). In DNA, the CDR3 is TGCGCCAGCAGCCTAGGTCCGGACAGCAAAAACATTCAGTACTTC. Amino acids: CASSLGPDSKNIQYF.